The clone carrying this TCR beta chain was recorded at least ten times. This sample was included in a study of kidney transplant recipient with SARS-CoV-2 infection. The V and J ends lost 7 bases and 4 bases respectively, with 23 bases between them. The CDR3 has 16 amino acids. Germline CDR1 is SGHKS and CDR2 is YYEKEE (reference sequence). TCRdb processed the reads anew with MiXCR; each CDR3 protein has one entry. The top ten clones hold less than 8.5% of a sample with 200,000 to 300,000 distinct CDR3 sequences, 25% to 35% of them seen once. The starting material was a blood sample, obtained at baseline and on day 111 from a kidney transplant recipient. This receptor was taken from a young adult male patient who had COVID-19 and was a kidney transplant recipient. Some T cells may have originated in the graft donor. The chain combines TRBV5-5 with TRBJ1-2; D is uncertain. The CDR3 region is CASPPHVSRKTYGYTF. Written as DNA, the CDR3 is TGTGCCAGCCCTCCGCATGTCTCGCGAAAGACCTATGGCTACACCTTC.